A single sample is the source of the 17 T cell receptor beta chains below, sequenced in a study of Ad26.COV2.S vaccination and SARS-CoV-2 variants. Assay: immunoSEQ multiplex PCR; the TCRdb copy retains only in-frame clones and omits some. The sample comprises hundreds of thousands of clones, approximately 90% of which are singletons, and about 6.4% rests with the top ten. The treatment is: about 20 received Ad26.COV2.S at low or high dose, single or two shots; about 5 received placebo; per-sample allocation not given. Each sample was drawn 63 days after the first injection (of vaccine or placebo). The sequences come from peripheral blood, collected in a trial of Ad26.COV2.S vaccine versus placebo. All receptors come from a person between 18 and 60 years old who received the Ad26.COV2.S COVID-19 vaccine or a placebo.

The gene calls are TRBV5-1 and TRBJ1-6; 7 bases agree with TRBD1. Trimming at V came to 0 bases and at J to 9 bases, leaving 6 bases not matched to a gene. CDR1 is SGHRS, CDR2 YFSETQ, per germline. The CDR3 has 15 amino acids. In nucleotides, the CDR3 is TGCGCCAGCAGCTTGGCCGACAGGGTCGGTTCACCCCTCCACTTT. Encoded protein: CASSLADRVGSPLHF.

In DNA, the CDR3 is TGTGCCAGCAGTGAGGACAGGGGGAACACTGAAGCTTTCTTT. Translation gives CASSEDRGNTEAFF. The V call is TRBV25-1, the J call TRBJ1-1, with TRBD1 matching 9 bases. The V gene's germline CDR1 is MGHDK and CDR2 SYGVNS. CDR3 size: 14 residues. V shed 3 bases and J 1 base; nucleotides not matched to a gene: 0.

This chain uses TRBV5-4 with TRBJ1-4; no definite D call. CDR3 size: 15 residues. The germline CDR1 and CDR2 sequences are SGHNT and YYREEE (reference sequence). Trimming took 4 bases from V and 0 from J, leaving 10 bases between them. This CDR3 reads CASSPRPATNEKLFF. The CDR3 DNA sequence: TGTGCCAGCAGCCCCCGGCCTGCAACTAATGAAAAACTGTTTTTT.

This chain uses TRBV3-1 (or the pseudogene TRBV3-2) with TRBJ2-5; D unclear. V was clipped by 1 base and J by 3 bases, with 3 bases between them. The length of the CDR3 is 12 residues. The germline CDR1 and CDR2 sequences are LGHDT and YNNKEL (reference sequence). CDR3 nucleotide sequence: TGTGCCAGCAGCCAAGTTAAAGAGACCCAGTACTTC. It yields the protein CASSQVKETQYF.

V usage is TRBV30 and J usage is TRBJ1-5; D remains ambiguous. The V gene lost 0 bases and the J gene lost 6 bases, with 9 bases spanning the gap. CDR3 size: 13 residues. The germline V gene encodes CDR1 GTSNPN and CDR2 SVGIG (reference sequence). The CDR3 region is CAWSVLPGQPQHF. The DNA for the CDR3 is TGTGCCTGGAGTGTACTACCGGGTCAGCCCCAGCATTTT.

The chain joins TRBV7-3 to TRBJ1-1; TRBD1 is a possible D gene (5 bases). V gave up 2 bases and J gave up 5 bases, with 12 bases separating them. The CDR3 runs 14 residues. Germline loops: CDR1 SGHTA, CDR2 FQGTGA. The CDR3: CASSLDGAGTEAFF. The CDR3, as DNA: TGTGCCAGCAGCTTAGACGGGGCGGGTACTGAAGCTTTCTTT.

This clone qualifies as medium-sized. The chain is built from TRBV6-4 and TRBJ2-3, with TRBD1 matching over 10 bases. The CDR3 spans 15 residues. Looked up from germline, CDR1 is MRHNA and CDR2 is SNTAGT. Losses at the gene ends were 2 bases for V and 2 bases for J; bases not matched to a gene: 1. CDR3 in DNA: TGTGCCAGCAGTGACGGGACAGGGGCCACAGATACGCAGTATTTT. This encodes CASSDGTGATDTQYF.

V usage is TRBV6-1 and J usage is TRBJ1-2; maybe TRBD1 (6 bases). CDR1 and CDR2 from the germline V gene are MNHNS and SASEGT. The CDR3 is 16 residues long. Trimming took 3 bases from V and 3 from J, leaving 17 bases between them. The DNA for the CDR3 is TGTGCCAGCAGTGAGGCAGGGGAAAGGAGAGACTATGGCTACACCTTC. Its protein is CASSEAGERRDYGYTF.

The chain couples TRBV3-1 (or the pseudogene TRBV3-2) to TRBJ1-3; 7 bases align to TRBD1. The V and J ends lost 5 bases and 4 bases, in that order; junction bases with no gene match: 5. Germline assignment: CDR1 LGHDT and CDR2 YNNKEL (reference sequence). The CDR3 has 14 residues. The CDR3 DNA reads TGTGCCAGCAGCAGGACAGGCTCCGGAAACACCATATATTTT. As protein: CASSRTGSGNTIYF.

In regard to this clone: The same CDR3 arises from other DNA sequences in this sample as well. V is TRBV12-3 or TRBV12-4 and J is TRBJ2-3; D gene uncertain. The length of the CDR3 is 11 residues. Trimming removed 3 bases at V and 2 bases at J, with 0 bases between. The CDR3 spells CASSFTDTQYF. The CDR3, as DNA: TGTGCCAGCAGTTTCACAGATACGCAGTATTTT.

A remark on this clone: Within the sample, other DNA sequences also encode this same CDR3. The chain uses TRBV9 and TRBJ2-2; no reliable D call. Germline-derived CDR1 and CDR2 are SGDLS and YYNGEE. The CDR3 contains 13 residues. The V gene lost 1 base and the J gene lost 2 bases, with 3 bases spanning the gap. CDR3 coding DNA: TGTGCCAGCAGCGTACGAAACACCGGGGAGCTGTTTTTT. This sequence encodes CASSVRNTGELFF.

The rearrangement joins TRBV6-2 or TRBV6-3 to TRBJ2-3; 11 bases match TRBD2. After removal of 8 bases from V and 2 bases from J, the junction contained 6 bases not matched to a gene. This CDR3 contains 15 residues. Germline V gene sequence: CDR1 MNHEY, CDR2 SVGEGT. The CDR3 sequence: CASCQGLAATDTQYF. CDR3 bases: TGTGCCAGCTGCCAGGGACTAGCGGCCACAGATACGCAGTATTTT.

With respect to this clone: Other DNA sequences in this sample translate to the same CDR3. The chain carries TRBV12-3 or TRBV12-4 and TRBJ1-2, with a possible D match to TRBD1 (6 bases). CDR3 length: 13 residues. Trimming took off 3 bases at V and 2 bases at J, with 7 bases between the two ends. The CDR3 region has the DNA TGTGCCAGCAGTTTGGACAGAAACTATGGCTACACCTTC. As protein: CASSLDRNYGYTF.

The chain recombines TRBV4-2 with TRBJ1-1; D is unresolved. Germline lookup yields CDR1 LGHNA and CDR2 YNFKEQ. CDR3 length equals 14 residues. The V end lost 3 bases, the J end lost 0 bases, and 8 bases lay between the germline ends. The CDR3 DNA follows: TGTGCCAGCAGCCAGAAACAAGTGAACACTGAAGCTTTCTTT. Amino acid sequence: CASSQKQVNTEAFF.

In this sample, this clone turned up once. The chain employs TRBV6-5 and TRBJ1-5; weak D call: TRBD1 (6 bases). This CDR3 is 14 amino acids long. The ends were cut back, 6 bases at V and 4 bases at J, with 13 bases in the middle. Germline values: CDR1 MNHEY, CDR2 SVGAGI. CDR3 region: CASRTGTTNQPQHF. In DNA form, the CDR3 reads TGTGCCAGCAGAACCGGGACAACAAATCAGCCCCAGCATTTT.

The chain couples TRBV30 to TRBJ1-1; 7 bases map to TRBD1. The V gene's germline CDR1 is GTSNPN and CDR2 SVGIG (reference sequence). The CDR3 is 13 residues long. V shed 3 bases and J 9 bases; nucleotides not matched to a gene: 10. CDR3 nucleotides: TGTGCCTGGAGCCCTACAGGGGTTATGAAAGCTTTCTTT. It yields the protein CAWSPTGVMKAFF.

The J gene is TRBJ2-7, the V gene TRBV3-1 (or the pseudogene TRBV3-2), with 8 positions matching TRBD1. J was trimmed by 3 bases and V by 3 bases; bases with no gene match: 7. CDR1 and CDR2 from the germline V gene are LGHDT and YNNKEL (reference sequence). The CDR3 is made up of 15 amino acids. The CDR3 loop reads CASSQGFGQGYEQYF. DNA for the CDR3: TGTGCCAGCAGCCAGGGCTTTGGACAGGGCTACGAGCAGTACTTC.